This T cell receptor beta chain emerged from a study of T cells in Graves' hyperthyroidism and ophthalmopathy. The hyperthyroidism patients had all been newly diagnosed, and their disease duration was under 2 months. Their ages ranged from 18 to 65 years. Fresh peripheral blood, around 9.5 ml, yielded the PBMCs. Trimming took 2 bases from V and 7 from J, leaving 15 bases between them. The CDR3 has 15 residues. Amplification of TCR beta CDR3 regions used RNA as the template. The HTBI primer set drove a first-round RT-PCR of the TCR CDR3. A single record per CDR3 protein comes from TCRdb applying MiXCR to the multiplex PCR reads. The table records more than 550,000 distinct CDR3 sequences, roughly a sixth of them present only once. This clonotype was picked up many times.

The chain carries TRBV12-3 or TRBV12-4 and TRBJ1-5, with D possibly being TRBD1 (6 bases). The sequencing sample was made of blood. The receptor's source is a man aged 45 to 65 with Graves' hyperthyroidism. The DNA of the CDR3 is TGTGCCAGCAGTTTATATGGGGGCTCGAGGCAGCCCCAGCATTTT. Translating it yields CASSLYGGSRQPQHF.